In this sample, the clone carrying this TCR beta chain turned up a few times. The data stem from a study of blood T cell repertoires in COVID-19. Study-level information: Both acute and convalescent COVID-19 samples were obtained from the United States, Italy and Spain. The cDNA or gDNA used as material had been derived from T cells, B-cell-depleted T cells, or PBMCs.

Original processing notes: Reference gene primer amplification gave nucleated cell count estimates. Profiled with immunoSEQ multiplex PCR; TCRdb holds only in-frame clones, not every one. V and J calls and clone size are as listed in that table; D and trimming were resolved from the DNA. The table includes about 250,000 clones, around 83% detected once. Sequencing used peripheral blood. The receptor comes from a woman in her forties who had recovered from COVID-19.

The CDR3 DNA follows: TGTGCCTGGAGTGTACTCACCGAGCAGTACTTC. It yields the protein CAWSVLTEQYF. The chain combines TRBV30 with TRBJ2-7; D call uncertain. The CDR3 consists of 11 residues. Germline lookup yields CDR1 GTSNPN and CDR2 SVGIG (reference sequence). Trimming took 0 bases from V and 6 from J, leaving 6 bases between them. The full variable domain, its missing parts supplied by reference TRBV30 and TRBJ2-7, is SQTIHQWPATLVQPVGSPLSLECTVEGTSNPNLYWYRQAAGRGLQLLFYSVGIGQISSEVPQNLSASRPQDRQFILSSKKLLLSDSGFYLCAWSVLTEQYFGPGTRLTVT.